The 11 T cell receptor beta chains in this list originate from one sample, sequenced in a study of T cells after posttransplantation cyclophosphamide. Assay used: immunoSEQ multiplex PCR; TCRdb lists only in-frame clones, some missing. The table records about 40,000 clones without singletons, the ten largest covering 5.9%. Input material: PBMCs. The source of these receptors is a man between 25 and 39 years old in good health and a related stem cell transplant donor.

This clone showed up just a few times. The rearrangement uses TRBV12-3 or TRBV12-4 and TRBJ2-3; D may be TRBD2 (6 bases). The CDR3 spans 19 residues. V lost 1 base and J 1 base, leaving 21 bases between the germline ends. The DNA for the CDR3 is TGTGCCAGCAGTTTAGGAAGGCGGTGGACTACCACCCGCACAGATACGCAGTATTTT. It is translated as CASSLGRRWTTTRTDTQYF.

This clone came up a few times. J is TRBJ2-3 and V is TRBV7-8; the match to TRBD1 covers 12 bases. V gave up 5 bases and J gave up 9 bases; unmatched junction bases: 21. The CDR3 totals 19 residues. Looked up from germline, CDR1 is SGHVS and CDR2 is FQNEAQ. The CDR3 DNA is TGTGCCAGCAGCCTAGGGACAGGGGGCGTCGGGGGCTCCCAGGGGACGCAGTATTTT. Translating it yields CASSLGTGGVGGSQGTQYF.

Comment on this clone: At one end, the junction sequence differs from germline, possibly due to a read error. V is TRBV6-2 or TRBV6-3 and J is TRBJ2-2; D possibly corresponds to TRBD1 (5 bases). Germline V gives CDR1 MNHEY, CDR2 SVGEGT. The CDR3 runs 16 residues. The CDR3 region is CANSYRGMANTGELFF. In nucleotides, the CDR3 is TGTGCCAACAGTTATAGGGGCATGGCGAACACCGGGGAGCTGTTTTTT.

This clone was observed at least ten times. The chain's CDR3 is CASSIRPGDPTGELFF. The CDR3 DNA sequence: TGTGCCAGTAGTATAAGGCCAGGGGATCCCACCGGGGAGCTGTTTTTT. The chain uses TRBV19 and TRBJ2-2, with D tentatively TRBD1 (6 bases). Trimming removed 2 bases at V and 4 bases at J, with 14 bases between. The CDR3 is 16 residues long. CDR1 is LNHDA, CDR2 SQIVND, per germline (reference sequence).

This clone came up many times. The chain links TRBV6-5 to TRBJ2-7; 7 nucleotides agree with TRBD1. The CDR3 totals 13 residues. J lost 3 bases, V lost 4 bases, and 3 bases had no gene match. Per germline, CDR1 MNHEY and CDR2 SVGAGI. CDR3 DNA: TGTGCCAGCAGTTCCCGGACAGGCTACGAGCAGTACTTC. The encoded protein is CASSSRTGYEQYF.

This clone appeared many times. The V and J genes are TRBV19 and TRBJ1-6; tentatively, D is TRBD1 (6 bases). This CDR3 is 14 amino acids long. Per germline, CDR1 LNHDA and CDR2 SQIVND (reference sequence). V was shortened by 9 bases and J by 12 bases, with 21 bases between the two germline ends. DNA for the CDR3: TGTGCCAGCCATCGAGGTCAGGGGATGGGACCCCTCCACTTT. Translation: CASHRGQGMGPLHF. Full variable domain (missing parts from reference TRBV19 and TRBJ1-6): DGGITQSPKYLFRKEGQNVTLSCEQNLNHDAMYWYRQDPGQGLRLIYYSQIVNDFQKGDIAEGYSVSREKKESFPLTVTSAQKNPTAFYLCASHRGQGMGPLHFGNGTRLTVT.

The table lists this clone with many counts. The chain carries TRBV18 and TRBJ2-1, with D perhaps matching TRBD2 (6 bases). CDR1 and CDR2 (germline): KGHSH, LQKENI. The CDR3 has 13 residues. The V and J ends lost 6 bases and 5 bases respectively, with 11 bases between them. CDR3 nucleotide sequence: TGTGCCAGCTCTTCGGGGGAACACAATGAGCAGTTCTTC. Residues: CASSSGEHNEQFF.

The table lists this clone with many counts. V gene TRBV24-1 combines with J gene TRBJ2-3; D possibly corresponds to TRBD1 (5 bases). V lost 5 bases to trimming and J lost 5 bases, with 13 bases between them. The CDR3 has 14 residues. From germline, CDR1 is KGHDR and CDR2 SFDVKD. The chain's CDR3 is CATSAQGVEDTQYF. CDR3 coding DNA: TGTGCCACCAGTGCCCAAGGGGTGGAAGATACGCAGTATTTT.

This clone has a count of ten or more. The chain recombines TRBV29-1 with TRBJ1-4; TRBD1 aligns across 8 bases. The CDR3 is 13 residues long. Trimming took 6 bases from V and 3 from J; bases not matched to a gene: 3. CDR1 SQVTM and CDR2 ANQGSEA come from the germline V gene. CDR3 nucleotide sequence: TGCAGCGTCCCGGGACAGGCTAATGAAAAACTGTTTTTT. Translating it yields CSVPGQANEKLFF.

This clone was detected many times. The CDR3 DNA follows: TGTGCCAGCAGCTCGCAGTACAATGAGCAGTTCTTC. Protein product: CASSSQYNEQFF. This chain links TRBV5-4 with TRBJ2-1; D gene unclear. Deletions cut 3 bases from V and 4 bases from J, with 5 bases between. The V gene's germline CDR1 is SGHNT and CDR2 YYREEE (reference sequence). This CDR3 is 12 amino acids long.

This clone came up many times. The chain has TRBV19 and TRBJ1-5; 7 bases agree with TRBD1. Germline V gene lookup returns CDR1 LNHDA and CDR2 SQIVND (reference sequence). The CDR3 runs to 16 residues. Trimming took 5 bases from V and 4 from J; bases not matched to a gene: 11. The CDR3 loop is CASSLGRQGWNQPQHF. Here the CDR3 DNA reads TGTGCCAGTAGTCTGGGGAGACAGGGCTGGAATCAGCCCCAGCATTTT.